This T cell receptor (beta chain) was documented in a study of blood T cell repertoires in COVID-19. Study-level information: Sites in the United States, Italy and Spain provided acute and convalescent COVID-19 samples. PBMCs, B-cell-depleted T cells, or T cells were the source of the cDNA or gDNA that made up the material.

V was pared by 1 base and J by 2 bases, with 5 bases of the junction left unmatched. The germline gives CDR1 LGHNA, CDR2 YNFKEQ. The CDR3 is 15 residues long. In the study's own analysis: Amplification of reference gene primers provided the estimated nucleated cell counts. Data came from immunoSEQ multiplex PCR; TCRdb stores just in-frame clones and leaves some out. Clonal size and the V and J genes are those of that table, whereas D and trimming came from the DNA. Of under 50,000 clones detected, around 89% appear once; the ten largest clones hold around a sixth. The specimen sequenced was peripheral blood. The sequence derives from a man in his 70s with active COVID-19. The chain uses TRBV4-2 and TRBJ2-7, with 7 bases fitting TRBD1. The CDR3 DNA follows: TGTGCCAGCAGCCAAGGCCGGGACAGAGCCTACGAGCAGTACTTC. Its translation: CASSQGRDRAYEQYF.